The clone carrying this T cell receptor (beta chain) has a single count. At one end, the junction sequence differs from germline, possibly due to a read error. Germline V lookup: CDR1 MGHRA, CDR2 YSYEKL. This CDR3 has 15 amino acids. This specimen belongs to a study of control samples from healthy donors and cancer patients. Some clones are missing from TCRdb's copy, which holds only in-frame ones; the method was immunoSEQ multiplex PCR. Seen here are about 120,000 clones, more than 75% observed once, and the top ten hold over 2%. This clonotype was sampled from a woman between 65 and 79 years old in good health. The specimen sequenced was blood. V is TRBV4-1 and J is TRBJ2-7, with D tentatively TRBD2 (6 bases). DNA for the CDR3: TGCGCCACCAGCATAGGCCGGGGGACGGCCTACGAGCAGTACTTC. Its protein is CATSIGRGTAYEQYF.